This T cell receptor (beta chain) was obtained from a study of blood T cell repertoires in COVID-19. The wider study: Some COVID-19 samples were acute and others convalescent; all came from the United States, Italy and Spain.

CDR3 length: 13 amino acids. CDR1 is MGHDK, CDR2 SYGVNS, per germline. The ends were cut back, 8 bases at V and 0 bases at J, with 10 bases in the middle. Sequenced by immunoSEQ multiplex PCR; TCRdb stores in-frame clones only, minus some. The sample lists about 110,000 clones; about 72% were seen once. The sequence was collected from a woman aged 60-70 years with acute or convalescent COVID-19. The sequenced sample was peripheral blood. The genes are TRBV25-1 and TRBJ2-5; D call uncertain. The CDR3 is CASEVWYQETQYF. CDR3 bases: TGTGCCAGCGAGGTGTGGTACCAAGAGACCCAGTACTTC.